These 26 T cell receptor beta chains came from one sample sequenced in a study of blood T cells in healthy people across ages. Together with a sample-barcoded 5' primer, a J-beta primer mix was included in a second PCR lasting about 7 to 11 cycles. TCRdb reanalysed the 5' RACE reads using MiXCR and keeps one entry per CDR3 protein. The sample lists about a million distinct CDR3 sequences; roughly 50% were seen once. The material sequenced was blood. These TCRs come from a woman aged 60 to 75 in good health.

The chain combines TRBV6-5 with TRBJ2-1, with 12 bases aligning to TRBD2. Germline CDR1 reads MNHEY; CDR2 reads SVGAGI. There are 15 residues in the CDR3. With 6 bases clipped from V and 8 bases from J, the junction kept 8 bases outside the gene matches. The CDR3 is CASSPLTSGSYEQFF. In DNA form, the CDR3 reads TGTGCCAGCAGCCCACTGACTAGCGGGAGTTATGAGCAGTTCTTC.

The chain carries TRBV5-1 and TRBJ2-1; D possibly matches TRBD1 or TRBD2 (5 bases each). Germline lookup yields CDR1 SGHRS and CDR2 YFSETQ. Trimming removed 4 bases at V and 4 bases at J, with 15 bases between. The CDR3 extends over 15 amino acids. The chain's CDR3 is CASSPEGSGYNEQFF. The CDR3 nucleotides read TGCGCCAGCAGCCCAGAGGGGAGTGGATACAATGAGCAGTTCTTC.

The chain links TRBV29-1 to TRBJ2-5, with a possible D match to TRBD1 (6 bases). The V gene lost 7 bases and the J gene lost 3 bases, with 12 bases spanning the gap. The CDR3 is 12 residues long. CDR1 is SQVTM and CDR2 is ANQGSEA in the germline V gene. The CDR3 sequence: CSAQDSKETQYF. The CDR3 DNA reads as TGCAGCGCCCAGGACAGTAAAGAGACCCAGTACTTC.

The chain has TRBV12-3 or TRBV12-4 and TRBJ2-7; weak D call: TRBD2 (6 bases). V lost 4 bases to trimming and J lost 3 bases, with 10 bases between them. The CDR3 runs to 13 residues. CDR3 loop: CASSSSGFYEQYF. The DNA for the CDR3 is TGTGCCAGCAGTTCAAGCGGGTTCTACGAGCAGTACTTC.

The rearrangement links TRBV3-1 to TRBJ2-3; TRBD1 agrees at 7 bases. J lost 7 bases, V lost 5 bases, and 6 bases had no gene match. This CDR3 is built from 13 residues. In germline, CDR1 is LGHDT, CDR2 YNNKEL (reference sequence). The CDR3 region is CASSSPQGNTQYF. The DNA for the CDR3 is TGTGCCAGCAGCTCACCACAGGGGAATACGCAGTATTTT.

This clonotype has more than one count but fewer than ten. This chain uses TRBV29-1 with TRBJ2-7; unclear D gene. The V end was cut by 0 bases, the J end by 3 bases, with 12 bases between. This CDR3 is built from 14 residues. Germline V lookup: CDR1 SQVTM, CDR2 ANQGSEA. The CDR3 coding sequence is TGCAGCGTTGAAGAGGAGACTGCAGGCTACGAGCAGTACTTC. Encoded protein: CSVEEETAGYEQYF.

The genes are TRBV29-1 and TRBJ2-1, with D unclear. Trimming cost V 3 bases and J 15 bases, with 21 bases left between them. This CDR3 is built from 13 residues. The germline V gene has CDR1 SQVTM and CDR2 ANQGSEA. CDR3: CSVERLADCPRFF. CDR3 in DNA: TGCAGCGTTGAGAGGCTGGCCGACTGCCCGAGGTTCTTC.

This rearrangement joins TRBV28 to TRBJ2-1; 8 bases line up with TRBD2. After removal of 1 base from V and 4 bases from J, the junction contained 6 bases not matched to a gene. The germline CDR1 and CDR2 sequences are MDHEN and SYDVKM. This CDR3 has 16 residues. The DNA of the CDR3 is TGTGCCAGCAGTTTATATACTAGCGGAATTTACAATGAGCAGTTCTTC. It translates to CASSLYTSGIYNEQFF.

This clonotype was observed once. The V and J genes are TRBV5-1 and TRBJ2-3; the D gene is possibly TRBD2 (6 bases). Germline CDR1 and CDR2: SGHRS and YFSETQ. The CDR3 extends over 15 amino acids. V lost 2 bases and J lost 4, with 14 bases in between. The CDR3 spells CASSFGTSSSDTQYF. CDR3 nucleotide sequence: TGCGCCAGCAGCTTTGGCACTAGCTCTTCAGATACGCAGTATTTT.

CDR3 protein: CASREGQASYEQYF. As DNA, the CDR3 is TGTGCCAGCAGAGAGGGACAGGCATCCTACGAGCAGTACTTC. This sequence joins TRBV13 and TRBJ2-7, with 8 bases aligning to TRBD1. CDR3 size: 14 residues. The germline CDR1 and CDR2 sequences are PRHDT and FYEKMQ (reference sequence). V trimming: 6 bases; J trimming: 1 base; junction bases outside the gene matches: 5. The full variable domain, with the rest looked up from reference TRBV13 and TRBJ2-7, is AAGVIQSPRHLIKEKRETATLKCYPIPRHDTVYWYQQGPGQDPQFLISFYEKMQSDKGSIPDRFSAQQFSDYHSELNMSSLELGDSALYFCASREGQASYEQYFGPGTRLTVT.

The V gene is TRBV27, the J gene TRBJ1-2, with 8 positions matching TRBD1. CDR1 is MNHEY and CDR2 is SMNVEV in the germline V gene (reference sequence). The CDR3 runs 14 residues. Trimming at V came to 4 bases and at J to 3 bases, leaving 4 bases not matched to a gene. CDR3 DNA: TGTGCCAGCAGTTCTCCAGGGGGCCACTATGGCTACACCTTC. Protein: CASSSPGGHYGYTF.

The genes are TRBV20-1 and TRBJ2-1, with 11 bases matching TRBD2. The length of the CDR3 is 17 residues. Germline V CDR1 and CDR2: DFQATT, SNEGSKA (reference sequence). Trimming at V came to 0 bases and at J to 7 bases, leaving 11 bases not matched to a gene. The CDR3 loop reads CSAREPLTSGIWNEQFF. Here the CDR3 DNA reads TGCAGTGCTAGAGAGCCCCTGACTAGCGGGATCTGGAATGAGCAGTTCTTC.

The chain couples TRBV21-1 to TRBJ2-7; the D segment call TRBD2 is taken from the table without a DNA check. TRBV21-1 is recorded as a pseudogene. CDR3 length equals 14 residues. CDR3 DNA sequence: TGTGCCAGCAGCAAAGGACTAGCGTTGTACGAGCAGTACTTC. Translation: CASSKGLALYEQYF.

This chain uses TRBV6-4 with TRBJ2-6, with a possible D match to TRBD1 (5 bases). The germline V gene has CDR1 MRHNA and CDR2 SNTAGT. The CDR3 sequence is 14 residues long. Trimming took off 10 bases at V and 2 bases at J, with 12 bases between the two ends. This chain's CDR3 is CATSDRAGANVLTF. CDR3 bases: TGTGCCACCTCCGACAGAGCTGGGGCCAACGTCCTGACTTTC.

The CDR3 nucleotides read TGTGCCAGCAGCACGGGACAGGCGGTAGAGCAGTACTTC. Translated, it gives CASSTGQAVEQYF. V is TRBV7-6 and J is TRBJ2-4, with TRBD1 identical over 8 bases. Losses at the gene ends were 5 bases for V and 13 bases for J; bases not matched to a gene: 10. This CDR3 has 13 amino acids. Germline V gives CDR1 SGHVS, CDR2 FNYEAQ.

The chain uses TRBV2 and TRBJ2-3; 8 bases fit TRBD1. In germline, CDR1 is SNHLY, CDR2 FYNNEI. The CDR3 runs 16 residues. After removal of 8 bases from V and 6 bases from J, the junction contained 16 bases not matched to a gene. CDR3 sequence reads: CASLRTGLFDEDTQYF. The CDR3 coding sequence is TGTGCCAGCTTAAGGACAGGGCTTTTTGACGAGGATACGCAGTATTTT.

The V gene is TRBV7-2, the J gene TRBJ2-4; D might be TRBD1 (5 bases). The J call is in doubt because the DNA end fits TRBJ2-7 better. Germline assignment: CDR1 SGHTA and CDR2 FQGNSA. This CDR3 has 13 residues. This chain's CDR3 is CASSLPTVTEQYF. As DNA, the CDR3 is TGTGCCAGCAGCTTACCGACAGTCACCGAGCAGTACTTC.

This clonotype was found a few times. This sequence joins TRBV5-8 and TRBJ2-5, with TRBD1 as a possible D gene (6 bases). The J call may be faulty, since TRBJ2-7 better matches the DNA end. Per the germline V gene, CDR1 is SGHTS and CDR2 is YDEGEE. CDR3 length: 14 residues. The CDR3 sequence: CASSHQGLSYEQYF. CDR3 in DNA: TGTGCCAGCAGCCACCAGGGGCTTTCATACGAGCAGTACTTC.

With respect to this clonotype: A much larger clone differs from this one at a single base, so this may be a read error. V is TRBV29-1 and J is TRBJ1-2; the D is unclear. There are 12 residues in the CDR3. V dropped 8 bases and J dropped 4 bases, with 14 bases sitting between them. CDR1 is SQVTM and CDR2 is ANQGSEA in the germline V gene. CDR3 residues: CSTSGRFYGYTF. The CDR3 bases are TGCAGCACTAGTGGACGGTTCTATGGCTACACCTTC. The full variable domain, its missing parts supplied by reference TRBV29-1 and TRBJ1-2, is SAVISQKPSRDICQRGTSLTIQCQVDSQVTMMFWYRQQPGQSLTLIATANQGSEATYESGFVIDKFPISRPNLTFSTLTVSNMSPEDSSIYLCSTSGRFYGYTFGSGTRLTVV.

The table lists this clonotype with a few counts. CDR3 nucleotides: TGCGCCAGCAGCCCATCTTATAGAGGGAGCACAGATACGCAGTATTTT. Encoded protein: CASSPSYRGSTDTQYF. This chain uses TRBV4-3 with TRBJ2-3; tentative D call: TRBD2 (5 bases). Trimming removed 4 bases at V and 0 bases at J, with 14 bases between. The CDR3 is 16 amino acids. CDR1 is LGHNA, CDR2 YSLEER, per germline.

This clonotype was seen more than once but under ten times. J is TRBJ2-1 and V is TRBV5-1, with D unresolved. CDR3 size: 15 residues. Germline V CDR1 and CDR2: SGHRS, YFSETQ. With 1 base removed from V and 2 bases from J, the gap between germline ends came to 10 bases. The CDR3 nucleotides are TGCGCCAGCAGCTTGACAGCCCCGGCCTACAATGAGCAGTTCTTC. Its protein product is CASSLTAPAYNEQFF.

The chain couples TRBV6-6 to TRBJ2-4; TRBD1 is a possible D gene (6 bases). The end of the DNA fits TRBJ2-7 better, so the J call may be wrong. The V gene's germline CDR1 is MNHNY and CDR2 SVGAGI (reference sequence). The CDR3 has 16 residues. CDR3 residues: CASSYNPGQNYYEQYF. The CDR3 DNA reads as TGTGCCAGCAGTTATAATCCCGGACAGAACTACTACGAGCAGTACTTC.

This clonotype showed up just a few times. V is TRBV5-1 and J is TRBJ2-4, with D perhaps matching TRBD1 (5 bases). Between the trimmed V and J ends, which lost 4 bases and 4 bases, there was a span of 9 bases. This CDR3 is built from 13 residues. Germline V lookup: CDR1 SGHRS, CDR2 YFSETQ. This CDR3 is CASSPTVKNIQYF. CDR3 in DNA: TGCGCCAGCAGCCCGACAGTAAAAAACATTCAGTACTTC.

The chain couples TRBV7-6 to TRBJ2-3; 8 positions match TRBD1. With 5 bases clipped from V and 3 bases from J, the junction kept 16 bases outside the gene matches. The CDR3 loop spans 18 amino acids. Germline V gene sequence: CDR1 SGHVS, CDR2 FNYEAQ. CDR3 sequence: CASSPTSWTGPKTDTQYF. The CDR3 DNA follows: TGTGCCAGCAGCCCAACGAGCTGGACAGGGCCAAAGACAGATACGCAGTATTTT.

This chain joins TRBV6-1 and TRBJ2-7; the D call may be TRBD1 or TRBD2 (5 bases each). The DNA end lines up better with TRBJ2-5; the J call may be wrong. Germline V gene lookup returns CDR1 MNHNS and CDR2 SASEGT. The CDR3 covers 13 residues. The CDR3 DNA reads as TGTGCCAGCAGTCGGGACCTCACTAGGACCCAGTACTTC. It is translated as CASSRDLTRTQYF.

Remarks on this clonotype: Sequence at one end of the junction differs from germline and may be a read error. The chain is built from TRBV6-2 or TRBV6-3 and TRBJ2-7; D remains ambiguous. Germline CDR1 MNHEY, CDR2 SVGEGT. This CDR3 contains 15 residues. CDR3 region: CVSSYWSTGLYEQYF. The CDR3 coding sequence is TGTGTCAGCAGTTACTGGAGCACCGGCCTCTACGAGCAGTACTTC.